One sample yielded the 26 T cell receptor beta chains listed below, sequenced in a study of T cell responses to AZD1222 COVID-19 vaccine. The repertoire was sequenced with immunoSEQ multiplex PCR; TCRdb's copy has only in-frame clones and lacks some. Of 140,000 to 150,000 clones listed, over 90% are singletons. This specimen was peripheral blood, taken on day 0 of AZD1222 vaccination. Source of these receptors: an adult in good health.

This clone is a singleton in its sample. CDR3: CSALGGPMQYF. The CDR3 DNA sequence: TGCAGCGCCCTAGGTGGCCCGATGCAGTACTTC. This chain joins TRBV20-1 and TRBJ2-7; D gene ambiguous. This CDR3 comprises 11 residues. Germline V gene sequence: CDR1 DFQATT, CDR2 SNEGSKA (reference sequence).

The chain couples TRBV12-3 or TRBV12-4 to TRBJ1-1, with D unclear. V gave up 3 bases and J gave up 6 bases, with 11 bases separating them. This CDR3 spans 13 amino acids. CDR3 sequence (DNA): TGTGCCAGCAGTTTCGAGGGTAACCCTGAAGCTTTCTTT. Translating gives CASSFEGNPEAFF.

The V call is TRBV18, the J call TRBJ2-2; TRBD1 matches at 7 bases. The CDR3 has 15 residues. J lost 2 bases, V lost 3 bases, and 3 bases had no gene match. Germline loops: CDR1 KGHSH, CDR2 LQKENI. The CDR3 region has the DNA TGTGCCAGCTCACCGGGACAGATCAACACCGGGGAGCTGTTTTTT. Protein sequence: CASSPGQINTGELFF.

This clone has a single count. The chain combines TRBV19 with TRBJ1-1; perhaps TRBD1 as D (5 bases). Germline V CDR1 and CDR2: LNHDA, SQIVND (reference sequence). V lost 5 bases, J lost 6 bases, and 16 bases lay in between. The CDR3 is 14 residues long. In DNA form, the CDR3 reads TGTGCCAGTAGTCGTCAGGGTTTGGGGGCTGAAGCTTTCTTT. It yields the protein CASSRQGLGAEAFF. Using reference TRBV19 and TRBJ1-1 for the parts outside the CDR3, the full variable domain is DGGITQSPKYLFRKEGQNVTLSCEQNLNHDAMYWYRQDPGQGLRLIYYSQIVNDFQKGDIAEGYSVSREKKESFPLTVTSAQKNPTAFYLCASSRQGLGAEAFFGQGTRLTVV.

V gene TRBV7-8 combines with J gene TRBJ1-2, with TRBD1 identical over 7 bases. Germline V gene lookup returns CDR1 SGHVS and CDR2 FQNEAQ. The CDR3 is 15 residues long. V shed 5 bases, J shed 5 bases, and the junction held 11 bases outside the gene matches. CDR3 sequence (DNA): TGTGCCAGCAGCCGACCTGGGACAGCTCCGTATGGCTACACCTTC. This codes for CASSRPGTAPYGYTF. The full variable domain, with the rest looked up from reference TRBV7-8 and TRBJ1-2, is GAGVSQSPRYKVAKRGQDVALRCDPISGHVSLFWYQQALGQGPEFLTYFQNEAQLDKSGLPSDRFFAERPEGSVSTLKIQRTQQEDSAVYLCASSRPGTAPYGYTFGSGTRLTVV.

J is TRBJ1-5 and V is TRBV19; D ambiguous. The CDR3 contains 16 residues. Germline V gives CDR1 LNHDA, CDR2 SQIVND (reference sequence). Trimming stripped 2 bases from V and 3 bases from J, with 14 bases between. CDR3 region: CASSIIAGSDNQPQHF. DNA of the CDR3: TGTGCCAGTAGTATAATTGCCGGGTCGGACAATCAGCCCCAGCATTTT.

J is TRBJ2-7 and V is TRBV23-1, with D possibly being TRBD1 (6 bases). TRBV23-1 is an ORF; its function is uncertain. V shed 2 bases and J shed 3 bases, with 8 bases lying between them. The CDR3 spans 13 residues. DNA for the CDR3: TGCGCCAGCAGTCAAGGGGGCGTCTACGAGCAGTACTTC. Amino acids: CASSQGGVYEQYF.

This chain joins TRBV15 and TRBJ2-2, with a tentative D call TRBD2 (5 bases). CDR1 LNHNV and CDR2 YYDKDF come from the germline V gene (reference sequence). The CDR3 contains 16 residues. V lost 0 bases and J lost 5, with 13 bases in between. The CDR3 protein is CATSRDPPGSTGELFF. CDR3 DNA: TGTGCCACCAGCAGAGATCCCCCGGGGAGTACCGGGGAGCTGTTTTTT.

V usage is TRBV9 and J usage is TRBJ1-6, with D perhaps TRBD1 (5 bases). There are 15 residues in the CDR3. Germline CDR1 and CDR2: SGDLS and YYNGEE. Trimming took off 4 bases at V and 8 bases at J, with 16 bases between the two ends. CDR3 sequence reads: CASSPGDWGDSPLHF. CDR3 nucleotides: TGTGCCAGCAGCCCCGGGGACTGGGGTGATTCACCCCTCCACTTT.

A few counts support this clone. The chain has TRBV28 and TRBJ2-7; 7 nucleotides line up with TRBD2. Germline V gene lookup returns CDR1 MDHEN and CDR2 SYDVKM. The CDR3 has 15 amino acids. J lost 2 bases, V lost 1 base, and 5 bases had no gene match. The CDR3 DNA follows: TGTGCCAGCAGTTTATCTCCTAGCGGAGCCTACGAGCAGTACTTC. Amino acid sequence: CASSLSPSGAYEQYF.

The chain couples TRBV19 to TRBJ1-5, with 9 bases identical to TRBD1. The CDR3 has 14 amino acids. Germline V gene lookup returns CDR1 LNHDA and CDR2 SQIVND (reference sequence). With V trimmed by 3 bases and J by 5 bases, 2 bases remained unmatched. CDR3 loop: CASSIRQGDQPQHF. The CDR3 DNA reads TGTGCCAGTAGTATTCGACAGGGGGATCAGCCCCAGCATTTT.

This rearrangement joins TRBV19 to TRBJ1-1; D unclear. Trimming left V 5 bases short and J 0 bases short, with 10 bases between. This CDR3 has 14 residues. Germline assignment: CDR1 LNHDA and CDR2 SQIVND (reference sequence). CDR3 loop: CASSHARMNTEAFF. Here the CDR3 DNA reads TGTGCCAGTAGTCACGCGAGAATGAACACTGAAGCTTTCTTT. Full variable domain (outside the CDR3, taken from reference TRBV19 and TRBJ1-1): DGGITQSPKYLFRKEGQNVTLSCEQNLNHDAMYWYRQDPGQGLRLIYYSQIVNDFQKGDIAEGYSVSREKKESFPLTVTSAQKNPTAFYLCASSHARMNTEAFFGQGTRLTVV.

The rearrangement uses TRBV5-1 and TRBJ2-4, with a possible D match to TRBD1 (7 bases). Per germline, CDR1 SGHRS and CDR2 YFSETQ. The ends were cut back, 0 bases at V and 0 bases at J, with 10 bases in the middle. The CDR3 covers 16 residues. CDR3 sequence (DNA): TGCGCCAGCAGCTTGGGGCGGGACAGAGCCAAAAACATTCAGTACTTC. Translated, it gives CASSLGRDRAKNIQYF.

The gene calls are TRBV2 and TRBJ1-4; D is uncertain. Germline assignment: CDR1 SNHLY and CDR2 FYNNEI. CDR3 length: 13 residues. V was clipped by 6 bases and J by 5 bases, with 10 bases between them. The CDR3 loop is CASSGVANEKLFF. CDR3 coding DNA: TGTGCCAGCAGCGGGGTCGCGAATGAAAAACTGTTTTTT. Based on the CDR3 plus reference TRBV2 and TRBJ1-4, the full variable domain is EPEVTQTPSHQVTQMGQEVILRCVPISNHLYFYWYRQILGQKVEFLVSFYNNEISEKSEIFDDQFSVERPDGSNFTLKIRSTKLEDSAMYFCASSGVANEKLFFGSGTQLSVL.

The chain uses TRBV10-3 and TRBJ2-7; D is uncertain. This CDR3 has 16 residues. V lost 2 bases, J lost 3 bases, and 17 bases lay in between. The V gene's germline CDR1 is ENHRY and CDR2 SYGVKD. Here the CDR3 reads CAISEGVSNSHYEQYF. CDR3 nucleotide sequence: TGTGCCATCAGTGAGGGGGTTAGCAATTCACACTACGAGCAGTACTTC.

This chain uses TRBV18 with TRBJ1-2; D possibly corresponds to TRBD1 (5 bases). This CDR3 region has 14 residues. The V and J ends lost 6 bases and 7 bases respectively, with 18 bases between them. Germline assignment: CDR1 KGHSH and CDR2 LQKENI. In nucleotides, the CDR3 is TGTGCCAGCTCTTCCACCCGGGGGAAGAGTGGCTACACCTTC. Its translation is CASSSTRGKSGYTF.

This chain joins TRBV5-4 and TRBJ2-1, with 8 bases that match TRBD1. Germline V CDR1 and CDR2: SGHNT, YYREEE (reference sequence). The ends lost 4 bases at V and 4 bases at J; junction bases unmatched: 4. The CDR3 runs to 14 residues. CDR3: CASSPWDRYNEQFF. The DNA of the CDR3 is TGTGCCAGCAGCCCCTGGGACAGGTACAATGAGCAGTTCTTC.

This chain uses TRBV2 with TRBJ2-5; the match to TRBD1 covers 8 bases. CDR3 size: 14 residues. Germline assignment: CDR1 SNHLY and CDR2 FYNNEI. V lost 7 bases, J lost 4 bases, and 8 bases stayed unmatched. The CDR3 reads CASNYQGAGETQYF. Written as DNA, the CDR3 is TGTGCCAGCAATTACCAGGGGGCGGGAGAGACCCAGTACTTC.

The CDR3 region has the DNA TGCGCCAGCAGTGAGTCCCAGGGAGAGACCCAGTACTTC. Translation: CASSESQGETQYF. The rearrangement uses TRBV10-1 and TRBJ2-5; TRBD1 might be the D (5 bases). The CDR3 consists of 13 residues. V was cut by 0 bases and J by 4 bases, with 6 bases left in between. Germline CDR1 WNHNN, CDR2 SYGVQD (reference sequence).

This chain connects TRBV24-1 to TRBJ1-2; 9 bases are shared with TRBD1. This CDR3 contains 14 residues. Germline-derived CDR1 and CDR2 are KGHDR and SFDVKD. The V segment lost 4 bases and the J segment 6 bases; nucleotides outside the gene matches: 5. As DNA, the CDR3 is TGTGCCACCAGTGACCGGACAGGGGCCGATGGCTACACCTTC. Its translation: CATSDRTGADGYTF.

This chain uses TRBV12-5 with TRBJ2-1, with D hard to call. Germline CDR1 and CDR2: LGHNT and FRNRAP. CDR3 length: 14 residues. V was trimmed by 2 bases and J by 0 bases, leaving 5 bases between them. DNA of the CDR3: TGTGCTAGTGGTTTGACTCCCTCCTACAATGAGCAGTTCTTC. Translating it yields CASGLTPSYNEQFF.

The chain combines TRBV24-1 with TRBJ2-1; TRBD1 aligns across 10 bases. Germline lookup yields CDR1 KGHDR and CDR2 SFDVKD. This CDR3 region has 17 residues. V lost 4 bases, J lost 2 bases, and 7 bases stayed unmatched. The CDR3 here is CATSDPRTGGTYNEQFF. The CDR3 nucleotides are TGTGCCACCAGTGACCCTAGGACAGGGGGAACCTACAATGAGCAGTTCTTC.

The chain carries TRBV25-1 and TRBJ1-1, with D unclear. V lost 3 bases and J 0 bases, leaving 8 bases between the germline ends. This CDR3 is 14 amino acids long. Germline V gene data show CDR1 as MGHDK and CDR2 as SYGVNS. The CDR3 loop reads CASSDGGVNTEAFF. CDR3 coding DNA: TGTGCCAGCAGTGATGGCGGGGTGAACACTGAAGCTTTCTTT.

The chain couples TRBV3-1 (or the pseudogene TRBV3-2) to TRBJ2-3; 11 nucleotides agree with TRBD2. J gave up 4 bases and V 4 bases, and 10 bases lay outside the gene matches. There are 17 residues in the CDR3. Germline CDR1 and CDR2: LGHDT and YNNKEL (reference sequence). The CDR3 reads CASSPHRLAGLSDTQYF. DNA for the CDR3: TGTGCCAGCAGCCCACACCGACTAGCGGGACTGTCAGATACGCAGTATTTT.

This chain joins TRBV7-9 and TRBJ1-2; D gene unclear. This CDR3 is 16 amino acids long. V lost 1 base and J 8 bases, leaving 20 bases between the germline ends. The V gene's germline CDR1 is SEHNR and CDR2 FQNEAQ (reference sequence). CDR3 in amino acids: CASSLEVEAAESGYTF. The CDR3 nucleotides are TGTGCCAGCAGCTTAGAAGTTGAGGCAGCAGAATCAGGCTACACCTTC.

A few counts support this clone. The chain couples TRBV5-6 to TRBJ2-7; tentative D call: TRBD2 (6 bases). The germline V gene encodes CDR1 SGHDT and CDR2 YYEEEE. The ends were cut back, 7 bases at V and 0 bases at J, with 11 bases in the middle. This CDR3 region has 13 residues. The CDR3 sequence is CASGGANSYEQYF. The DNA of the CDR3 is TGTGCCAGCGGAGGGGCAAACTCCTACGAGCAGTACTTC.